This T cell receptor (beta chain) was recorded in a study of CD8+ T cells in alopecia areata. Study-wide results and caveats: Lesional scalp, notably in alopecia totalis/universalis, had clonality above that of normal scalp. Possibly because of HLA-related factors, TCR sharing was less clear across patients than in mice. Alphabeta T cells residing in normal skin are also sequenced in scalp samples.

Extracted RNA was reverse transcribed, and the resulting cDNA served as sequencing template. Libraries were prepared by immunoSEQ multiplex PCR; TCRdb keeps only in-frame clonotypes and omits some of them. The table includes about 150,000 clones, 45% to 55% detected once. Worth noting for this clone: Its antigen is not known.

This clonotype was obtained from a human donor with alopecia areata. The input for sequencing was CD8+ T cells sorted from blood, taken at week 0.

As DNA, the CDR3 is TGTGCCAGCGGAAGGGGTAGGGGTACTGAAGCTTTCTTT. It translates to CASGRGRGTEAFF. This chain links TRBV25-1 with TRBJ1-1; D is possibly TRBD1 (5 bases). The CDR3 has 13 amino acids. Germline V gene data show CDR1 as MGHDK and CDR2 as SYGVNS. Trimming cost V 8 bases and J 5 bases, with 15 bases left between them.